The rows below give T cell receptor beta chains drawn from one sample of a study of blood T cell repertoires in COVID-19. Clones were read by immunoSEQ multiplex PCR, and TCRdb kept only the in-frame ones, dropping some. Here the sample spans approximately 70,000 clones, around 93% being singletons. Input material: peripheral blood. The receptors come from an older woman with active COVID-19. The CDR3 runs from the conserved cysteine through the conserved F or W. Each record gives: D gene, clone size, V gene, J gene, CDR3 protein, CDR3 DNA. The D gene is left open where the match is weak. Not every row has a clone size; where given, it reads once, few, many or a size class.

D: -
size: -
V: TRBV28
J: TRBJ2-5
CDR3: CASSLVAGKKTQYF
DNA: TGTGCCAGCAGTTTGGTGGCAGGGAAAAAGACCCAGTACTTC

D: -
size: few
V: TRBV19
J: TRBJ2-7
CDR3: CASSMSSGSYEQYF
DNA: TGTGCCAGTAGTATGAGCAGCGGGTCCTACGAGCAGTACTTC

D: TRBD1
size: -
V: TRBV19
J: TRBJ2-7
CDR3: CASRPGTGAYEQYF
DNA: TGTGCCAGTAGGCCCGGGACAGGGGCCTACGAGCAGTACTTC

D: -
size: once
V: TRBV7-2
J: TRBJ2-1
CDR3: CTSSLLSGLASYNEQFF
DNA: TGTACCAGCAGCCTTCTCTCGGGACTGGCCTCATACAATGAGCAGTTCTTC

D: -
size: -
V: TRBV5-1
J: TRBJ2-5
CDR3: CASSLWGEETQYF
DNA: TGCGCCAGCAGCTTGTGGGGGGAAGAGACCCAGTACTTC

D: -
size: -
V: TRBV7-9
J: TRBJ2-7
CDR3: CASSLWGDIYEQYF
DNA: TGTGCCAGCAGCTTATGGGGGGATATCTACGAGCAGTACTTC

D: TRBD1
size: -
V: TRBV5-4
J: TRBJ1-2
CDR3: CASSLGGGTDRGQGYTF
DNA: TGTGCCAGCAGCCTAGGAGGTGGGACCGACAGGGGGCAAGGCTACACCTTC

D: TRBD2
size: -
V: TRBV4-2
J: TRBJ2-3
CDR3: CASSQLGTSGDDTQYF
DNA: TGTGCCAGCAGCCAATTAGGTACTAGCGGGGATGATACGCAGTATTTT

D: -
size: -
V: TRBV19
J: TRBJ1-3
CDR3: CASSIDRESGNTIYF
DNA: TGTGCCAGTAGTATAGATCGAGAATCCGGAAACACCATATATTTT

D: TRBD2
size: -
V: TRBV5-4
J: TRBJ2-3
CDR3: CASRQDLGLAGRDTQYF
DNA: TGTGCCAGCAGGCAAGACCTGGGACTAGCGGGAAGAGATACGCAGTATTTT

D: TRBD1
size: -
V: TRBV18
J: TRBJ1-2
CDR3: CASSTSLPHRDRDLEGGYTF
DNA: TGTGCCAGCTCAACCAGTCTCCCTCACCGGGACAGGGACCTGGAGGGTGGCTACACCTTC

D: TRBD2
size: -
V: TRBV7-8
J: TRBJ2-2
CDR3: CASSLIGGGPGTGELFF
DNA: TGTGCCAGCAGCTTAATCGGGGGAGGGCCGGGCACCGGGGAGCTGTTTTTT

D: -
size: once
V: TRBV7-8
J: TRBJ2-7
CDR3: CASSRQTNSYEQYF
DNA: TGTGCCAGCAGCCGCCAGACTAACTCCTACGAGCAGTACTTC

D: TRBD2
size: -
V: TRBV14
J: TRBJ2-7
CDR3: CASSPIRLAAYEQYF
DNA: TGTGCCAGCAGCCCAATCCGACTAGCCGCCTACGAGCAGTACTTC

D: -
size: once
V: TRBV5-4
J: TRBJ1-2
CDR3: CASSLWQGSHGYTF
DNA: TGTGCCAGCAGCTTGTGGCAGGGGAGTCATGGCTACACCTTC

D: TRBD2
size: -
V: TRBV18
J: TRBJ2-1
CDR3: CASSPSGSTYNEQFF
DNA: TGTGCCAGCTCACCTAGCGGGAGTACCTACAATGAGCAGTTCTTC

D: -
size: -
V: TRBV6-2/TRBV6-3
J: TRBJ2-7
CDR3: CASSVVRELEQYF
DNA: TGTGCCAGCAGTGTCGTTAGAGAGCTCGAGCAGTACTTC

D: TRBD2
size: -
V: TRBV5-6
J: TRBJ2-1
CDR3: CASSRRTSGNNEQFF
DNA: TGTGCCAGCAGCCGGCGGACTAGCGGAAACAATGAGCAGTTCTTC

D: TRBD2
size: -
V: TRBV19
J: TRBJ2-2
CDR3: CASRSSGSTGELFF
DNA: TGTGCCAGTAGGTCTAGCGGGAGCACCGGGGAGCTGTTTTTT

D: TRBD2
size: -
V: TRBV19
J: TRBJ2-4
CDR3: CASSIGGAGGNIQYF
DNA: TGTGCCAGTAGTATAGGAGGGGCCGGGGGGAACATTCAGTACTTC

D: TRBD1
size: -
V: TRBV5-1
J: TRBJ2-3
CDR3: CASSLAGQGADTQYF
DNA: TGCGCCAGCAGCTTGGCGGGACAGGGAGCAGATACGCAGTATTTT

D: -
size: once
V: TRBV28
J: TRBJ2-3
CDR3: CASKDGGSTDTQYF
DNA: TGTGCCAGCAAGGATGGCGGAAGCACAGATACGCAGTATTTT

D: TRBD2
size: -
V: TRBV11-3
J: TRBJ2-1
CDR3: CASSLESGSSYNEQFF
DNA: TGTGCCAGCAGCTTAGAGAGCGGGAGCTCCTACAATGAGCAGTTCTTC

D: -
size: -
V: TRBV28
J: TRBJ1-5
CDR3: CASSFGAGLLNQPQHF
DNA: TGTGCCAGCAGTTTTGGCGCAGGTCTCCTTAATCAGCCCCAGCATTTT

D: TRBD2
size: -
V: TRBV4-1
J: TRBJ2-7
CDR3: CASSQGGGRKDYEQYF
DNA: TGCGCCAGCAGCCAAGGAGGCGGGAGAAAAGACTACGAGCAGTACTTC

D: TRBD1
size: -
V: TRBV5-1
J: TRBJ2-1
CDR3: CASDLTGADNEQFF
DNA: TGCGCCAGCGATTTGACAGGGGCGGACAATGAGCAGTTCTTC

D: TRBD1
size: -
V: TRBV2
J: TRBJ2-1
CDR3: CASSEGTGLRRDEQFF
DNA: TGTGCCAGCAGTGAGGGGACAGGCCTTCGGAGGGATGAGCAGTTCTTC

D: -
size: -
V: TRBV7-9
J: TRBJ1-2
CDR3: CASSRSGQQSYGYTF
DNA: TGTGCCAGCAGCAGATCGGGACAACAATCCTATGGCTACACCTTC

D: TRBD2
size: -
V: TRBV19
J: TRBJ2-1
CDR3: CASSIVATSDKANEQFF
DNA: TGTGCCAGTAGTATAGTAGCGACTAGCGACAAAGCCAATGAGCAGTTCTTC

D: -
size: -
V: TRBV2
J: TRBJ2-3
CDR3: CASNVLGGGTDTQYF
DNA: TGTGCCAGCAATGTTTTGGGAGGTGGCACAGATACGCAGTATTTT

D: -
size: -
V: TRBV3-1/TRBV3-2
J: TRBJ1-4
CDR3: CASSQVGGAAEKLFF
DNA: TGTGCCAGCAGCCAAGTGGGGGGGGCAGCTGAAAAACTGTTTTTT

D: -
size: -
V: TRBV5-1
J: TRBJ1-4
CDR3: CASSRGSDEKLFF
DNA: TGCGCCAGCAGCAGGGGATCGGATGAAAAACTGTTTTTT